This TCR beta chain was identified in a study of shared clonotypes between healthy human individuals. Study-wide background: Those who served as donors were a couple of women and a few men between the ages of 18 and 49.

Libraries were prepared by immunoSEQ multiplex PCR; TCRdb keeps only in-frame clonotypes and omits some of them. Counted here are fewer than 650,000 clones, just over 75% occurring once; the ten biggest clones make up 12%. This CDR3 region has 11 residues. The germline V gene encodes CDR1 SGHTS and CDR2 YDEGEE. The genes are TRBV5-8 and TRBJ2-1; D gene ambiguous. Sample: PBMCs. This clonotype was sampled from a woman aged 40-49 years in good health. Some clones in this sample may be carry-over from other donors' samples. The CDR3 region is CGTNRYNEQFF. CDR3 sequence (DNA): TGTGGGACCAACCGGTACAATGAGCAGTTCTTC.